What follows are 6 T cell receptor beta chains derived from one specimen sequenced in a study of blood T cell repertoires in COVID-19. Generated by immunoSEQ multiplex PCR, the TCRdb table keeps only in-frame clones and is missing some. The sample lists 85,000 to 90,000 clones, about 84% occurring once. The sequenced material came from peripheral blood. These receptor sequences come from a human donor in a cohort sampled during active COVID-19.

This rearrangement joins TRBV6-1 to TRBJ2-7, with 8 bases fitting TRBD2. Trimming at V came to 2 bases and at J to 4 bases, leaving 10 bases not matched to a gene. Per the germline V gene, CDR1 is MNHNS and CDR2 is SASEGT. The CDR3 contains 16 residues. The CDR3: CASSERPPGGPYEQYF. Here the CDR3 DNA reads TGTGCCAGCAGTGAACGGCCGCCGGGAGGGCCGTACGAGCAGTACTTC.

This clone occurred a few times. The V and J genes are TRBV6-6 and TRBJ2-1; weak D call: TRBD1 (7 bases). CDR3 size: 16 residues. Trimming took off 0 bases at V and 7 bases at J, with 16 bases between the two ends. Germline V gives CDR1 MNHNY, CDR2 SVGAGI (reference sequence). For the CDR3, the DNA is TGTGCCAGCAGTTACTCCAGAGGGCAGGGGGGTAATGAGCAGTTCTTC. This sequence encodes CASSYSRGQGGNEQFF.

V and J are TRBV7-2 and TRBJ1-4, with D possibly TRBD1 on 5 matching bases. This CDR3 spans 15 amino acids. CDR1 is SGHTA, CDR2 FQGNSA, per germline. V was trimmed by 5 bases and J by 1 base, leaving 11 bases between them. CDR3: CASSARQLTNEKLFF. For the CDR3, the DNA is TGTGCCAGCAGCGCCCGACAGTTAACTAATGAAAAACTGTTTTTT.

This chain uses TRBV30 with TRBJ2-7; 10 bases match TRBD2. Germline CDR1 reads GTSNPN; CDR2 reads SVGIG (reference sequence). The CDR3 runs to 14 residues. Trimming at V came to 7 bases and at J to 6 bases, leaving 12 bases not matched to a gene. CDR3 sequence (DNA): TGTGCCTCGGTCCCACTAGCGGGACGGACCGAGCAGTACTTC. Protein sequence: CASVPLAGRTEQYF.

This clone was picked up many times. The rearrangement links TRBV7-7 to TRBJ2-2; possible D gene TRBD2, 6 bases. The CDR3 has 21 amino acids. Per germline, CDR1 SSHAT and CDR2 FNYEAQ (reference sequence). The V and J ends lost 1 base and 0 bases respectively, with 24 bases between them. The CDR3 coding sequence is TGTGCCAGCAGCTTAGGAGCCCTCCGGAGTTATAGCGGTCCGAACACCGGGGAGCTGTTTTTT. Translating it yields CASSLGALRSYSGPNTGELFF.

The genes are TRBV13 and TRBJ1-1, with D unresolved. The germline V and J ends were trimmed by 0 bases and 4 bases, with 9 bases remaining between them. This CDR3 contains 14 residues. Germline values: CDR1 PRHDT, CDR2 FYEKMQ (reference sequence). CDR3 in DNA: TGTGCCAGCAGCTTAGGGGAGGAGGGCACTGAAGCTTTCTTT. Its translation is CASSLGEEGTEAFF.